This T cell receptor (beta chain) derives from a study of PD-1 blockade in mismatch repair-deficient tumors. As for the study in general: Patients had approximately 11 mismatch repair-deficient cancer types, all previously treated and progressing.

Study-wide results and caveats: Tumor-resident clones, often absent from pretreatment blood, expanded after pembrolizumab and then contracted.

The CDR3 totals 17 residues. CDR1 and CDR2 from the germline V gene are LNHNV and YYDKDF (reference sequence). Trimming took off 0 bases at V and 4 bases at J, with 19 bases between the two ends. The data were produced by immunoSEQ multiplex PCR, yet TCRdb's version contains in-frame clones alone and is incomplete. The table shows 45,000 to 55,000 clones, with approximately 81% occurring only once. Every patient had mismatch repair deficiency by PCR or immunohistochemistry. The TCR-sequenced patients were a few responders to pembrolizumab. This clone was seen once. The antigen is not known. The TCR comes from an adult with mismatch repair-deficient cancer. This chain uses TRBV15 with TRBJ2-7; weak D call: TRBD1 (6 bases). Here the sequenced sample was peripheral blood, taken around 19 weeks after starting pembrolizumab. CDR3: CATSRETRGAGGYEQYF. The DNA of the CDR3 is TGTGCCACCAGCAGAGAGACCAGGGGCGCGGGTGGTTACGAGCAGTACTTC.